Listed below are T cell receptor beta chains from one sample, sequenced in a study of blood T cell repertoires in COVID-19. Data came from immunoSEQ multiplex PCR; TCRdb stores just in-frame clones and leaves some out. The sample includes approximately 160,000 clones, approximately 88% seen only once; the top ten take roughly 9%. Sequencing was performed on peripheral blood. These receptors were collected from a woman older than 75 with active or convalescent COVID-19. The conserved cysteine and the conserved F or W are not part of the CDR3 here.

v_gene	j_gene	CDR3aa
TRBV19	TRBJ1-5	ASSLQNGGFSNQPQH
TRBV11-3	TRBJ1-1	ASSLDRFRTEAF
TRBV7-9	TRBJ2-7	ASSSDVGRGLLYEQY
TRBV4-1	TRBJ2-2	ASSRTGTPYTGELF
TRBV12-3/TRBV12-4	TRBJ2-1	ASEGNEQF
TRBV3-1/TRBV3-2	TRBJ1-1	ASALGGAINTEAF
TRBV18	TRBJ1-1	ASSTRVGGGNTEAF
TRBV11-3	TRBJ1-1	ASSYLQGETEAF
TRBV12-5	TRBJ1-1	ASGTGTGHTEAF
TRBV5-4	TRBJ1-2	ASSWETYGYT
TRBV29-1	TRBJ2-7	SVEVLRDSGEQY
TRBV12-5	TRBJ2-3	ASGGSGGTDTQY
TRBV25-1	TRBJ1-5	ASSELSNQPQH
TRBV18	TRBJ1-1	ASSPTGLNTEAF
TRBV7-2	TRBJ1-2	ASSSDRGPYGYT
TRBV7-7	TRBJ2-6	ASSWNVFGGSPSSGANVLT
TRBV18	TRBJ2-5	ASSRDESSGTQY
TRBV9	TRBJ1-2	ASSPPGTVGLSSYGYT
TRBV29-1	TRBJ1-1	SVYRTQEAF
TRBV6-5	TRBJ1-2	ASSPDRVYGYT
TRBV2	TRBJ2-1	ASRTPSGTRSSYNEQF
TRBV5-6	TRBJ2-7	ASSDSSLTDYEQY